Below, 24 T cell receptor beta chains from the same sample are listed, as sequenced in a study of T cell responses to AZD1222 COVID-19 vaccine. Libraries were prepared by immunoSEQ multiplex PCR; TCRdb keeps only in-frame clonotypes and omits some of them. The sample contains 120,000 or so clones, approximately 85% of which appear only once. The material was peripheral blood, obtained on day 0 of AZD1222 vaccination. The origin of the receptors is an adult in good health.

The V and J genes are TRBV5-1 and TRBJ2-3; TRBD2 is a possible D gene (5 bases). CDR1 and CDR2 (germline): SGHRS, YFSETQ. With 2 bases removed from V and 0 bases from J, the gap between germline ends came to 10 bases. The CDR3 is 15 amino acids. CDR3 coding DNA: TGCGCCAGCAGCTTTTTGAAGCGGAGCACAGATACGCAGTATTTT. Its protein product is CASSFLKRSTDTQYF.

The V and J genes are TRBV9 and TRBJ2-7, with 9 positions matching TRBD1. There are 15 residues in the CDR3. V shed 3 bases, J shed 5 bases, and the junction held 9 bases outside the gene matches. Per germline, CDR1 SGDLS and CDR2 YYNGEE. As DNA, the CDR3 is TGTGCCAGCAGCGACCTAGGGACAGGGACCCACGAGCAGTACTTC. Translated, it gives CASSDLGTGTHEQYF.

The DNA of the CDR3 is TGCAGCGTTGAAGATAGGGAGGCTGCTAATGAAAAACTGTTTTTT. It encodes CSVEDREAANEKLFF. The rearrangement joins TRBV29-1 to TRBJ1-4; D remains unclear. The CDR3 loop spans 15 amino acids. With 0 bases removed from V and 3 bases from J, the gap between germline ends came to 11 bases. Germline CDR1 is SQVTM and CDR2 is ANQGSEA.

The chain uses TRBV24-1 and TRBJ2-3; TRBD1 aligns across 10 bases. The V segment lost 3 bases and the J segment 1 base; nucleotides outside the gene matches: 9. The CDR3 is made up of 18 amino acids. Germline CDR1 KGHDR, CDR2 SFDVKD. The CDR3 sequence is CATSDPIGTGVGTDTQYF. The CDR3 DNA is TGTGCCACCAGTGATCCGATAGGGACAGGGGTTGGCACAGATACGCAGTATTTT.

The gene calls are TRBV6-4 and TRBJ2-5, with TRBD2 as a possible D gene (6 bases). The germline V and J ends were trimmed by 6 bases and 2 bases, with 16 bases remaining between them. This CDR3 contains 15 residues. Germline CDR1 reads MRHNA; CDR2 reads SNTAGT. Here the CDR3 DNA reads TGTGCCAGCAGCGCGGTGGGGGGATCGCAAGAGACCCAGTACTTC. Encoded protein: CASSAVGGSQETQYF.

This chain connects TRBV3-1 (or the pseudogene TRBV3-2) to TRBJ2-5; TRBD2 is a possible D gene (6 bases). The V end lost 4 bases, the J end lost 3 bases, and 9 bases lay between the germline ends. Germline CDR1 is LGHDT and CDR2 is YNNKEL (reference sequence). This CDR3 has 13 residues. The CDR3 nucleotides are TGTGCCAGCAGCCCGGGAGCTGAAGAGACCCAGTACTTC. Translating gives CASSPGAEETQYF.

The chain recombines TRBV13 with TRBJ2-3; TRBD2 agrees at 10 bases. This CDR3 spans 18 amino acids. Unmatched junction bases numbered 17, after V lost 5 bases and J lost 6 bases. CDR1 PRHDT and CDR2 FYEKMQ come from the germline V gene (reference sequence). CDR3 sequence reads: CASSQSLAGVLGSDTQYF. The CDR3, as DNA: TGTGCCAGCAGCCAGTCCCTAGCGGGGGTTTTAGGCTCCGATACGCAGTATTTT.

This chain links TRBV29-1 with TRBJ1-1; D might be TRBD1 (6 bases). The ends were cut back, 7 bases at V and 7 bases at J, with 16 bases in the middle. In germline, CDR1 is SQVTM, CDR2 ANQGSEA. CDR3 length: 12 amino acids. The CDR3 is CSAYGQNGEAFF. CDR3 in DNA: TGCAGCGCCTACGGACAGAATGGTGAAGCTTTCTTT. The full variable domain, in which reference TRBV29-1 and TRBJ1-1 provide the parts outside the CDR3, is SAVISQKPSRDICQRGTSLTIQCQVDSQVTMMFWYRQQPGQSLTLIATANQGSEATYESGFVIDKFPISRPNLTFSTLTVSNMSPEDSSIYLCSAYGQNGEAFFGQGTRLTVV.

The chain has TRBV9 and TRBJ2-1, with TRBD2 identical over 10 bases. The V segment lost 0 bases and the J segment 8 bases; nucleotides outside the gene matches: 5. There are 15 residues in the CDR3. Germline V lookup: CDR1 SGDLS, CDR2 YYNGEE. CDR3 residues: CASSVAAGGPDEQFF. CDR3 nucleotide sequence: TGTGCCAGCAGCGTAGCAGCGGGGGGGCCGGATGAGCAGTTCTTC.

The chain has TRBV5-1 and TRBJ1-3; D is possibly TRBD1 (5 bases). Germline V lookup: CDR1 SGHRS, CDR2 YFSETQ. This CDR3 region has 17 residues. V lost 4 bases and J lost 0, with 17 bases in between. The CDR3 coding sequence is TGCGCCAGCAGCCCGGGACGCGGTTCCCTCTCTGGAAACACCATATATTTT. This encodes CASSPGRGSLSGNTIYF.

The chain has TRBV5-4 and TRBJ2-3; D call uncertain. V shed 1 base and J shed 4 bases, with 4 bases lying between them. The germline V gene has CDR1 SGHNT and CDR2 YYREEE (reference sequence). This CDR3 contains 12 residues. The chain's CDR3 is CASSLMSDTQYF. CDR3 DNA sequence: TGTGCCAGCAGCTTGATGTCAGATACGCAGTATTTT.

In this sample, this clone turned up a few times. The V call is TRBV6-1, the J call TRBJ2-7; no reliable D call. Between the trimmed V and J ends, which lost 3 bases and 3 bases, there was a span of 9 bases. Germline CDR1 reads MNHNS; CDR2 reads SASEGT. The CDR3 sequence is 13 residues long. CDR3 nucleotides: TGTGCCAGCAGTGACGGTCACCGCTACGAGCAGTACTTC. Translation gives CASSDGHRYEQYF.

Only one count was recorded for this clone. This chain connects TRBV24-1 to TRBJ2-2; perhaps D is TRBD1 or TRBD2 (5 bases each). Trimming cost V 5 bases and J 1 base, with 10 bases left between them. The germline V gene has CDR1 KGHDR and CDR2 SFDVKD. The CDR3 spans 15 residues. CDR3 protein: CATSGGRENTGELFF. Written as DNA, the CDR3 is TGTGCCACCAGTGGGGGGAGAGAGAACACCGGGGAGCTGTTTTTT.

This rearrangement joins TRBV28 to TRBJ2-7; weak D call: TRBD1 (6 bases). CDR3 length: 13 residues. V dropped 7 bases and J dropped 4 bases, with 14 bases sitting between them. The germline CDR1 and CDR2 sequences are MDHEN and SYDVKM. DNA for the CDR3: TGTGCCAGCAACCCAGGGACAAAATACGAGCAGTACTTC. Its translation is CASNPGTKYEQYF.

The chain carries TRBV7-9 and TRBJ2-1, with 9 bases aligning to TRBD2. This CDR3 contains 16 residues. V was pared by 4 bases and J by 6 bases, with 10 bases of the junction left unmatched. Germline CDR1 SEHNR, CDR2 FQNEAQ (reference sequence). In DNA form, the CDR3 reads TGTGCCAGCAGCTCTGCGGGGGGGCCGGTTCTCAATGAGCAGTTCTTC. Its translation: CASSSAGGPVLNEQFF.

J is TRBJ2-2 and V is TRBV28; D is tentatively TRBD1 or TRBD2 (5 bases each). V dropped 2 bases and J dropped 5 bases, with 9 bases sitting between them. The CDR3 has 14 residues. Germline V gene sequence: CDR1 MDHEN, CDR2 SYDVKM. CDR3 region: CASSLGGATGELFF. DNA for the CDR3: TGTGCCAGCAGTTTAGGGGGTGCAACCGGGGAGCTGTTTTTT. The full variable domain, in which reference TRBV28 and TRBJ2-2 provide the parts outside the CDR3, is DVKVTQSSRYLVKRTGEKVFLECVQDMDHENMFWYRQDPGLGLRLIYFSYDVKMKEKGDIPEGYSVSREKKERFSLILESASTNQTSMYLCASSLGGATGELFFGEGSRLTVL.

V is TRBV7-2 and J is TRBJ2-1; D gene unclear. V lost 4 bases, J lost 6 bases, and 7 bases lay in between. This CDR3 has 12 residues. The germline gives CDR1 SGHTA, CDR2 FQGNSA. The CDR3: CASSSPSNEQFF. CDR3 bases: TGTGCCAGCAGCTCCCCGAGCAATGAGCAGTTCTTC.

The table lists this clone with a few counts. Other DNA sequences from this sample encode an identical CDR3 as well. The rearrangement links TRBV7-2 to TRBJ1-5, with 11 nucleotides matching TRBD1. This CDR3 has 15 amino acids. CDR1 SGHTA and CDR2 FQGNSA come from the germline V gene. V shed 3 bases, J shed 6 bases, and the junction held 4 bases outside the gene matches. CDR3 DNA sequence: TGTGCCAGCAGCTTCGGGACAGGGGGGAGTCAGCCCCAGCATTTT. It is translated as CASSFGTGGSQPQHF. Combining the CDR3 with reference TRBV7-2 and TRBJ1-5 gives the whole variable domain GAGVSQSPSNKVTEKGKDVELRCDPISGHTALYWYRQSLGQGLEFLIYFQGNSAPDKSGLPSDRFSAERTGGSVSTLTIQRTQQEDSAVYLCASSFGTGGSQPQHFGDGTRLSIL.

This rearrangement joins TRBV11-2 to TRBJ2-7; 12 bases agree with TRBD2. The CDR3 extends over 18 amino acids. The V and J ends lost 4 bases and 6 bases, in that order; junction bases with no gene match: 16. Germline lookup yields CDR1 SGHAT and CDR2 FQNNGV. CDR3 sequence reads: CASSSLMRTASGGVEQYF. The CDR3 DNA sequence: TGTGCCAGCAGCTCCTTAATGAGGACGGCTAGCGGGGGGGTCGAGCAGTACTTC.

The chain uses TRBV4-3 and TRBJ2-7; the match to TRBD1 covers 7 bases. The J segment lost 4 bases and the V segment lost 4 bases, leaving 13 bases of the junction unmatched. The CDR3 contains 16 residues. Germline V CDR1 and CDR2: LGHNA, YSLEER. DNA for the CDR3: TGCGCCAGCAGCCGTGGACAGGCCAGTGGGGCATACGAGCAGTACTTC. Translated, it gives CASSRGQASGAYEQYF.

This chain uses TRBV30 with TRBJ2-5; TRBD2 is a possible D gene (5 bases). CDR1 and CDR2 from the germline V gene are GTSNPN and SVGIG (reference sequence). V shed 5 bases and J shed 2 bases, with 12 bases lying between them. The CDR3 totals 13 residues. The CDR3 sequence is CAWVRAEQETQYF. CDR3 DNA sequence: TGTGCCTGGGTCAGAGCGGAACAAGAGACCCAGTACTTC.

This chain joins TRBV18 and TRBJ1-1; D is unclear. The CDR3 consists of 14 residues. V gave up 3 bases and J gave up 0 bases, with 8 bases separating them. Per the germline V gene, CDR1 is KGHSH and CDR2 is LQKENI. The CDR3 protein is CASSPTALNTEAFF. Here the CDR3 DNA reads TGTGCCAGCTCACCTACAGCCCTGAACACTGAAGCTTTCTTT.

CDR3 sequence reads: CASSKDEGPRYF. CDR3 coding DNA: TGTGCCAGCAGCAAAGATGAGGGGCCGAGGTACTTC. The chain carries TRBV21-1 and TRBJ2-7. TRBV21-1 is recorded as a pseudogene. There are 12 residues in the CDR3.

The gene calls are TRBV18 and TRBJ2-2, with D unresolved. Germline CDR1 and CDR2: KGHSH and LQKENI. This CDR3 contains 13 residues. Trimming stripped 0 bases from V and 6 bases from J, with 5 bases between. The CDR3 bases are TGTGCCAGCTCACCACCTGACGCCGGGGAGCTGTTTTTT. It specifies CASSPPDAGELFF.